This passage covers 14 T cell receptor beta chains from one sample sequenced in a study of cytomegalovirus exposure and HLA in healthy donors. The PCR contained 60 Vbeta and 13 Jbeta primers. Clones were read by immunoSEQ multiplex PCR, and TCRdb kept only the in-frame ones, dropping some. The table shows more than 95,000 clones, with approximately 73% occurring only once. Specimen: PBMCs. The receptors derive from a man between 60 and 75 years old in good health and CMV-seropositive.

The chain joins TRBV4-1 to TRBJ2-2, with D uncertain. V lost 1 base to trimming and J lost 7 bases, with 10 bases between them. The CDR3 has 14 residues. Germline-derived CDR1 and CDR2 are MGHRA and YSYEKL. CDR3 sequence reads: CASSQAFAGGELFF. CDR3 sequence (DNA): TGCGCCAGCAGCCAAGCTTTCGCCGGCGGGGAGCTGTTTTTT.

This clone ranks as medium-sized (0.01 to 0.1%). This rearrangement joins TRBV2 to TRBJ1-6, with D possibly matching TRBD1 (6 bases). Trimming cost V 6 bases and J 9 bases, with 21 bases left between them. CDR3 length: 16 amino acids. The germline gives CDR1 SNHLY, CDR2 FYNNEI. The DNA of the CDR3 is TGTGCCAGCAGGACCTCGGTAGGGGGGGGGAGTTCACCCCTCCACTTT. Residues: CASRTSVGGGSSPLHF.

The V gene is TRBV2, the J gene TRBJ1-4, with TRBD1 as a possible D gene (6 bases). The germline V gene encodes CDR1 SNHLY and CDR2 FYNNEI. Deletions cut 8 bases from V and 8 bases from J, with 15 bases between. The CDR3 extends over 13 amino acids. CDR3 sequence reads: CASHGGAEEKLFF. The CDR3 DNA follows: TGTGCCAGCCACGGGGGGGCGGAGGAAAAACTGTTTTTT.

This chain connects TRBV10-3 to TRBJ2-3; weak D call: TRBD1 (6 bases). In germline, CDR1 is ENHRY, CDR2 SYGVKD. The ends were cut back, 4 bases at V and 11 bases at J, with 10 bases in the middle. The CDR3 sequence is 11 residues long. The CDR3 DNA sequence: TGTGCCATCAGTGCCGCGGACAGGCAGTATTTT. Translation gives CAISAADRQYF.

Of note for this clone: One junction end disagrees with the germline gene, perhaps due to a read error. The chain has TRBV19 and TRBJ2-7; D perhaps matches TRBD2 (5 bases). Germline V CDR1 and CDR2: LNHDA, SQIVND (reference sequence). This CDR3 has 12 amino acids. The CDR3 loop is CASSTPGGVRLF. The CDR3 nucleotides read TGTGCCAGTAGTACTCCAGGAGGAGTTCGGCTCTTC. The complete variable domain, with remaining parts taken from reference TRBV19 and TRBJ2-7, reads DGGITQSPKYLFRKEGQNVTLSCEQNLNHDAMYWYRQDPGQGLRLIYYSQIVNDFQKGDIAEGYSVSREKKESFPLTVTSAQKNPTAFYLCASSTPGGVRLFGPGTRLTVT.

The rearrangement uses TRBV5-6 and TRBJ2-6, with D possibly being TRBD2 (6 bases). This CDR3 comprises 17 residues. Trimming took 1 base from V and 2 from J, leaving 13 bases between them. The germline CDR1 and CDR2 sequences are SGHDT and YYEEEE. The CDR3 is CASSLIGGLAGANVLTF. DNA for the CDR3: TGTGCCAGCAGCTTGATTGGGGGGTTGGCTGGGGCCAACGTCCTGACTTTC.

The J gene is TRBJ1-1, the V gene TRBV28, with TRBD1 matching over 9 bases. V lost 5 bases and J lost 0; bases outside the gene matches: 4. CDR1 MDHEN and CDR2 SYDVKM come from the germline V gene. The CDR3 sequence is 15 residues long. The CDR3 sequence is CASSPGTGLNTEAFF. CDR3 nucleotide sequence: TGTGCCAGCAGTCCGGGGACAGGGCTGAACACTGAAGCTTTCTTT.

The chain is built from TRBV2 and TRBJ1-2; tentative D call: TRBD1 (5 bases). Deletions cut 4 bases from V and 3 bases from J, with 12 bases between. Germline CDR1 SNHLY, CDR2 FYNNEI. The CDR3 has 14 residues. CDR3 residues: CASSGQGRYYGYTF. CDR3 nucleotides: TGTGCCAGCAGTGGCCAGGGTCGGTACTATGGCTACACCTTC. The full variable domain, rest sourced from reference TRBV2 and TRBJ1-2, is EPEVTQTPSHQVTQMGQEVILRCVPISNHLYFYWYRQILGQKVEFLVSFYNNEISEKSEIFDDQFSVERPDGSNFTLKIRSTKLEDSAMYFCASSGQGRYYGYTFGSGTRLTVV.

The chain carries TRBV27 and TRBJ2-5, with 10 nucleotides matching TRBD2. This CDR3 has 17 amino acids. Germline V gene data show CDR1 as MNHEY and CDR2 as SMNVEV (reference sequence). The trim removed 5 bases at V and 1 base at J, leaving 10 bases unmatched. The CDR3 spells CASSPMTASGGQETQYF. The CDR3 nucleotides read TGTGCCAGCAGTCCTATGACTGCTAGCGGGGGCCAAGAGACCCAGTACTTC.

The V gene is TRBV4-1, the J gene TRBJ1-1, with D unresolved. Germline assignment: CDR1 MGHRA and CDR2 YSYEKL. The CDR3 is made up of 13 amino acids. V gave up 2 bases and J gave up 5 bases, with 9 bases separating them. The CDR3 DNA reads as TGCGCCAGCAGCCAAAATGTAGTGACTGAAGCTTTCTTT. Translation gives CASSQNVVTEAFF.

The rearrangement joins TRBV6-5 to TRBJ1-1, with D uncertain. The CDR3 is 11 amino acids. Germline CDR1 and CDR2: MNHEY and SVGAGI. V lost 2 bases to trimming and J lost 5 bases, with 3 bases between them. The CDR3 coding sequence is TGTGCCAGCAGTTACCGGACTGAAGCTTTCTTT. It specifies CASSYRTEAFF.

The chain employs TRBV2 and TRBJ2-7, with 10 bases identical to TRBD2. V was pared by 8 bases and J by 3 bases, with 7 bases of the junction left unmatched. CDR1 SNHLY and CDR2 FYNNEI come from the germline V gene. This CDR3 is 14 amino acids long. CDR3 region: CASLPGLANYEQYF. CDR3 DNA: TGTGCCAGCCTTCCGGGACTAGCGAACTACGAGCAGTACTTC. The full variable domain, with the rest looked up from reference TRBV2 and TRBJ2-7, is EPEVTQTPSHQVTQMGQEVILRCVPISNHLYFYWYRQILGQKVEFLVSFYNNEISEKSEIFDDQFSVERPDGSNFTLKIRSTKLEDSAMYFCASLPGLANYEQYFGPGTRLTVT.

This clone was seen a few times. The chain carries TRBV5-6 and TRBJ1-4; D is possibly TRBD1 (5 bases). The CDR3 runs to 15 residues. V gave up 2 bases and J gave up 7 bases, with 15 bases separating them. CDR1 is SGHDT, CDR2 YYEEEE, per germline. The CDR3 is CASSFGQGGSEKLFF. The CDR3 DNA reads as TGTGCCAGCAGCTTTGGGCAGGGAGGAAGTGAAAAACTGTTTTTT.

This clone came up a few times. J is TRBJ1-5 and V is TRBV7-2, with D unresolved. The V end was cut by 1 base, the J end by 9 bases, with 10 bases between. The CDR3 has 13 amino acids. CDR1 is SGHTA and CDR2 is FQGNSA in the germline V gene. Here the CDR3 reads CASSLEEGAPQHF. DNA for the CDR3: TGTGCCAGCAGCTTAGAGGAGGGAGCGCCCCAGCATTTT. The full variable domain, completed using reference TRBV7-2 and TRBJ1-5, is GAGVSQSPSNKVTEKGKDVELRCDPISGHTALYWYRQSLGQGLEFLIYFQGNSAPDKSGLPSDRFSAERTGGSVSTLTIQRTQQEDSAVYLCASSLEEGAPQHFGDGTRLSIL.